This T cell receptor (beta chain) is from a study of read filtering for tumor transcriptome and immune sequencing. Molecular barcoded adaptors covering alpha/delta and beta/gamma chains were used on roughly 400 ng RNA. MiXCR, run by TCRdb on the reads, gives a single entry per CDR3 protein. The data show tens of thousands of distinct CDR3 sequences, with roughly 13% seen just once and approximately 47% held by the top ten. With respect to this clonotype: This clone may be a read error of a much larger clone one base away.

Looked up from germline, CDR1 is SGHTA and CDR2 is FQGNSA. The V and J ends lost 8 bases and 11 bases respectively, with 21 bases between them. This CDR3 is 13 amino acids long. The receptor comes from a donor older than 35 with multiple myeloma. Sequenced: a population of CD138-negative cells sorted from bone marrow. V gene TRBV7-2 combines with J gene TRBJ1-1, with D uncertain. CDR3 sequence reads: CASCPQISQIAFF. DNA for the CDR3: TGTGCCAGCTGCCCCCAGATATCGCAGATCGCTTTCTTT.